This T cell receptor beta chain was observed in a study of spatial heterogeneity in lung cancer. Study summary: Alpha-chain sequences were detected in numbers that were consistently lower than beta-chain sequences. Matched bulk RNA-seq yielded a T cell transcriptional module score. Counts of TCR transcripts in tumor regions correlated strongly with that score.

V was pared by 2 bases and J by 2 bases, with 9 bases between. Germline loops: CDR1 GTSNPN, CDR2 SVGIG (reference sequence). CDR3 length: 13 amino acids. TCRdb fed the 5' RACE reads into MiXCR, producing one record per CDR3 protein. The sample has 20,000 or so distinct CDR3 sequences; 6.5% to 8.5% are singletons. The study's findings and limits: For expanded intratumoral alpha and beta TCRs, counts tracked tumor mutation counts.

Noted time point: sample taken at primary tumor resection. The donors, more than 55 patients with untreated early-stage non-small cell lung cancer, provided the samples. Frozen PBMC, nontumor lung or tumor provided whole RNA, which was sequenced unsorted. This clonotype was counted ten times or more. Antigen unknown. V gene TRBV30 combines with J gene TRBJ2-5, with no clear D. This sequence was found in a male donor with early-stage non-small cell lung cancer. The sample consisted of lung tumor tissue, taken at surgery. The chain's CDR3 is CAWSLDRQETQYF. The CDR3 coding sequence is TGTGCCTGGAGTCTCGACCGACAAGAGACCCAGTACTTC.